These 26 T cell receptor beta chains share one sample of origin, sequenced in a study of blood T cell repertoires in COVID-19. The assay was immunoSEQ multiplex PCR, and TCRdb's table has in-frame clones only and misses some. The table includes approximately 260,000 clones, 70% to 90% detected once. The sequenced material came from PBMCs or T cells enriched from blood (not recorded which). All receptors derive from a woman aged 35 to 49 with acute COVID-19.

V usage is TRBV29-1 and J usage is TRBJ2-7, with 8 bases identical to TRBD1. Germline trimming cut 7 bases from V and 2 bases from J; bases unmatched to any gene: 4. This CDR3 has 12 amino acids. Germline V CDR1 and CDR2: SQVTM, ANQGSEA. The CDR3 spells CSAGTGPYEQYV. The CDR3 DNA follows: TGCAGCGCCGGGACAGGCCCCTACGAGCAGTACGTC.

In its sample, this clone was seen a few times. This chain uses TRBV15 with TRBJ1-1; D is uncertain. Germline CDR1 and CDR2: LNHNV and YYDKDF (reference sequence). Deletions cut 0 bases from V and 6 bases from J, with 8 bases between. The CDR3 spans 13 residues. The CDR3 protein is CATSRDQDSEAFF. The CDR3 DNA is TGTGCCACCAGCAGAGATCAGGACTCTGAAGCTTTCTTT.

The rearrangement uses TRBV5-4 and TRBJ2-1; 13 bases are a match to TRBD2. Trimming cost V 4 bases and J 8 bases; bases outside gene matches: 6. Germline CDR1 and CDR2: SGHNT and YYREEE (reference sequence). The CDR3 is 15 residues long. CDR3 region: CASSIGLAGADEQFF. As DNA, the CDR3 is TGTGCCAGCAGCATTGGACTAGCGGGAGCCGATGAGCAGTTCTTC.

V is TRBV5-1 and J is TRBJ2-2, with TRBD1 matching 11 bases. V shed 4 bases and J 5 bases; nucleotides not matched to a gene: 10. Germline V lookup: CDR1 SGHRS, CDR2 YFSETQ. This CDR3 contains 17 residues. DNA for the CDR3: TGCGCCAGCAGCCCAGACGGACAGGGGGCTATTACCGGGGAGCTGTTTTTT. It specifies CASSPDGQGAITGELFF.

This chain uses TRBV21-1 with TRBJ1-1; the DNA was not used to check the table's D call, TRBD1. TRBV21-1 is designated a pseudogene. The CDR3 totals 17 residues. In DNA form, the CDR3 reads TGTGCCAGCTCACGCGGAAACAGGGTCAGGGTGAACACTGAAGCTTTCTTT. Translated: CASSRGNRVRVNTEAFF.

The rearrangement uses TRBV11-2 and TRBJ1-1; D is undetermined. The CDR3 extends over 14 amino acids. V lost 5 bases to trimming and J lost 1 base, with 11 bases between them. CDR1 and CDR2 (germline): SGHAT, FQNNGV. The CDR3 DNA reads as TGTGCCAGCAGCCCCTGGGGAGGGAACACTGAAGCTTTCTTT. It codes for CASSPWGGNTEAFF.

V usage is TRBV5-4 and J usage is TRBJ2-7, with 9 nucleotides matching TRBD1. CDR1 is SGHNT and CDR2 is YYREEE in the germline V gene (reference sequence). V lost 3 bases and J lost 7; bases outside the gene matches: 5. The CDR3 contains 13 residues. CDR3 in DNA: TGTGCCAGCAGCTGGGGACAGGGACAGGAGCAGTACGTC. Translated, it gives CASSWGQGQEQYV.

The chain is built from TRBV24-1 and TRBJ1-5; 12 bases align to TRBD1. The ends lost 7 bases at V and 8 bases at J; junction bases unmatched: 11. From germline, CDR1 is KGHDR and CDR2 SFDVKD. The CDR3 consists of 16 residues. The CDR3 reads CATSDGGTGGSKPQHF. The CDR3 DNA follows: TGTGCCACCAGCGACGGAGGGACAGGGGGCTCGAAGCCCCAGCATTTT.

The J gene is TRBJ1-1, the V gene TRBV23-1; possible D gene TRBD1, 5 bases. TRBV23-1 is given ORF status, its function remaining uncertain. The V and J ends lost 2 bases and 1 base respectively, with 8 bases between them. This CDR3 has 14 residues. The CDR3 protein is CASSQRGQNTEAFF. The CDR3 bases are TGCGCCAGCAGTCAAAGAGGACAGAACACTGAAGCTTTCTTT.

This clone showed up just a few times. The chain combines TRBV19 with TRBJ2-7, with D tentatively TRBD1 (6 bases). Trimming pared 3 bases from V and 3 bases from J, leaving 18 bases between. Germline V gene data show CDR1 as LNHDA and CDR2 as SQIVND (reference sequence). This CDR3 region has 16 residues. The CDR3 DNA reads TGTGCCAGTAGTATTTTAGGGTCAGGGGCCCGCTACGAGCAGTACGTC. It specifies CASSILGSGARYEQYV.

This chain uses TRBV5-1 with TRBJ2-5, with 10 bases matching TRBD2. Trimming cost V 3 bases and J 0 bases; bases outside gene matches: 5. In germline, CDR1 is SGHRS, CDR2 YFSETQ. This CDR3 contains 16 residues. CDR3 sequence reads: CASSSGLAEYQETQYF. CDR3 bases: TGCGCCAGCAGCTCCGGACTAGCGGAGTACCAAGAGACCCAGTACTTC.

The V and J genes are TRBV18 and TRBJ2-1; D may be TRBD2 (6 bases). Germline V gene lookup returns CDR1 KGHSH and CDR2 LQKENI. The CDR3 sequence is 12 residues long. Between the trimmed V and J ends, which lost 3 bases and 6 bases, there was a span of 6 bases. The CDR3 is CASSPEGNEQFF. The CDR3 bases are TGTGCCAGCTCACCGGAGGGCAATGAGCAGTTCTTC.

The V call is TRBV7-8, the J call TRBJ2-7, with 9 bases fitting TRBD2. Germline V gene sequence: CDR1 SGHVS, CDR2 FQNEAQ. This CDR3 is built from 16 residues. Germline trimming cut 5 bases from V and 3 bases from J; bases unmatched to any gene: 11. The CDR3: CASSVRTSVHLYEQYV. As DNA, the CDR3 is TGTGCCAGCAGCGTTCGGACTAGCGTACACCTCTACGAGCAGTACGTC.

This clone appeared a single time. J is TRBJ1-1 and V is TRBV11-2; D is possibly TRBD1 (5 bases). There are 14 residues in the CDR3. With 5 bases removed from V and 4 bases from J, the gap between germline ends came to 14 bases. CDR1 SGHAT and CDR2 FQNNGV come from the germline V gene. CDR3 residues: CASSPDRGRTEAFF. The DNA of the CDR3 is TGTGCCAGCAGCCCCGACAGAGGCCGCACTGAAGCTTTCTTT. The full variable domain, in which reference TRBV11-2 and TRBJ1-1 provide the parts outside the CDR3, is EAGVAQSPRYKIIEKRQSVAFWCNPISGHATLYWYQQILGQGPKLLIQFQNNGVVDDSQLPKDRFSAERLKGVDSTLKIQPAKLEDSAVYLCASSPDRGRTEAFFGQGTRLTVV.

This clone was recorded a few times. V is TRBV5-4 and J is TRBJ2-3; the D gene is possibly TRBD2 (6 bases). CDR3 length equals 16 residues. Trimming cost V 3 bases and J 3 bases, with 17 bases left between them. Germline V gene lookup returns CDR1 SGHNT and CDR2 YYREEE (reference sequence). CDR3 in amino acids: CASSYRTTSTTDTQYF. The DNA for the CDR3 is TGTGCCAGCAGCTACCGGACTACATCAACGACAGATACGCAGTATTTT.

This clone was seen a single time. J is TRBJ2-7 and V is TRBV11-2; tentatively, D is TRBD1 (5 bases). This CDR3 spans 15 amino acids. Germline assignment: CDR1 SGHAT and CDR2 FQNNGV. V lost 4 bases and J 1 base, leaving 14 bases between the germline ends. For the CDR3, the DNA is TGTGCCAGCAGCTGGCAGGGCCCCTCTTCCTACGAGCAGTACTTC. It translates to CASSWQGPSSYEQYF.

The chain carries TRBV7-9 and TRBJ1-5; maybe TRBD1 (5 bases). CDR1 and CDR2 from the germline V gene are SEHNR and FQNEAQ (reference sequence). The CDR3 runs to 13 residues. The germline V and J ends were trimmed by 1 base and 6 bases, with 7 bases remaining between them. The CDR3 reads CASSLGQGQPQHF. For the CDR3, the DNA is TGTGCCAGCAGCTTAGGGCAGGGTCAGCCCCAGCATTTT.

This clone is a singleton in its sample. V gene TRBV7-2 combines with J gene TRBJ2-7, with D tentatively TRBD2 (6 bases). The CDR3 contains 14 residues. From germline, CDR1 is SGHTA and CDR2 FQGNSA. V gave up 1 base and J gave up 2 bases, with 9 bases separating them. For the CDR3, the DNA is TGTGCCAGCAGCTTAGACGGGGGTCCCTACGAGCAGTACGTC. This sequence encodes CASSLDGGPYEQYV.

The chain has TRBV28 and TRBJ2-3; D might be TRBD2 (5 bases). CDR3 length equals 13 residues. In germline, CDR1 is MDHEN, CDR2 SYDVKM. V dropped 4 bases and J dropped 4 bases, with 9 bases sitting between them. The CDR3 DNA reads TGTGCCAGCAGTTCGAGGGTGCCAGATACGCAGTATTTT. Translation: CASSSRVPDTQYF.

The V and J genes are TRBV19 and TRBJ1-5; D remains unclear. This CDR3 spans 15 amino acids. CDR1 and CDR2 from the germline V gene are LNHDA and SQIVND (reference sequence). V gave up 8 bases and J gave up 0 bases, with 14 bases separating them. CDR3 protein: CASSEAGRSNQPQHF. In nucleotides, the CDR3 is TGTGCCAGTTCGGAGGCAGGCCGTAGCAATCAGCCCCAGCATTTT.

This chain links TRBV30 with TRBJ1-6; D gene unclear. V was shortened by 2 bases and J by 5 bases, with 13 bases between the two germline ends. Per germline, CDR1 GTSNPN and CDR2 SVGIG (reference sequence). The CDR3 is 15 amino acids. CDR3 nucleotides: TGTGCCTGGAGTATACGGGGTGGCCATAATTCACCCCTCCACTTT. Translating gives CAWSIRGGHNSPLHF.

The chain employs TRBV30 and TRBJ2-1, with D unclear. V lost 3 bases to trimming and J lost 0 bases, with 9 bases between them. CDR1 and CDR2 from the germline V gene are GTSNPN and SVGIG (reference sequence). This CDR3 comprises 14 residues. CDR3 DNA sequence: TGTGCCTGGAGGAGGCGGAGCTCCTACAATGAGCAGTTCTTC. The encoded protein is CAWRRRSSYNEQFF. Combining the CDR3 with reference TRBV30 and TRBJ2-1 gives the whole variable domain SQTIHQWPATLVQPVGSPLSLECTVEGTSNPNLYWYRQAAGRGLQLLFYSVGIGQISSEVPQNLSASRPQDRQFILSSKKLLLSDSGFYLCAWRRRSSYNEQFFGPGTRLTVL.

This chain uses TRBV28 with TRBJ1-5; 11 nucleotides line up with TRBD1. From germline, CDR1 is MDHEN and CDR2 SYDVKM. J was trimmed by 0 bases and V by 6 bases; bases with no gene match: 13. The CDR3 has 19 residues. The CDR3 DNA reads as TGTGCCAGCAGGACACCGGGACAGGGGGTTTCGAATAGCAATCAGCCCCAGCATTTT. This translates into CASRTPGQGVSNSNQPQHF.

The genes are TRBV10-1 and TRBJ1-1; D gene unclear. The CDR3 has 14 residues. Germline-derived CDR1 and CDR2 are WNHNN and SYGVQD (reference sequence). V lost 5 bases and J lost 6, with 16 bases in between. CDR3 protein: CASSLTVLGSEAFF. The DNA for the CDR3 is TGCGCCAGCAGTCTCACGGTTCTAGGCTCTGAAGCTTTCTTT.

V usage is TRBV9 and J usage is TRBJ1-2; TRBD1 agrees at 7 bases. Germline assignment: CDR1 SGDLS and CDR2 YYNGEE. The V and J ends lost 1 base and 3 bases, in that order; junction bases with no gene match: 12. There are 17 residues in the CDR3. Here the CDR3 reads CASSVPFEAGGDYGYTF. CDR3 nucleotides: TGTGCCAGCAGCGTACCTTTTGAGGCAGGGGGAGACTATGGCTACACCTTC. Using reference TRBV9 and TRBJ1-2 for the parts outside the CDR3, the full variable domain is DSGVTQTPKHLITATGQRVTLRCSPRSGDLSVYWYQQSLDQGLQFLIQYYNGEERAKGNILERFSAQQFPDLHSELNLSSLELGDSALYFCASSVPFEAGGDYGYTFGSGTRLTVV.

V and J are TRBV25-1 and TRBJ1-2, with TRBD1 matching 10 bases. Germline assignment: CDR1 MGHDK and CDR2 SYGVNS. This CDR3 is 13 amino acids long. The ends lost 5 bases at V and 8 bases at J; junction bases unmatched: 5. CDR3: CASSRTGGGGYTF. The CDR3 DNA sequence: TGTGCCAGCAGTAGGACAGGGGGAGGGGGCTACACCTTC.